These 27 T cell receptor beta chains were all obtained from the same sample, sequenced in a study of identical twins. MiXCR, run by TCRdb on the 5' RACE reads, gives a single entry per CDR3 protein. This sample has about 200,000 distinct CDR3 sequences, with 7.5% found just once. The data were also submitted as part of a second study, on yellow fever vaccine responses in identical twins.

The specimen sequenced was memory (CD45RO+) T cells sorted from blood. These receptor sequences come from a woman aged 18-29 years in good health.

The rearrangement joins TRBV5-1 to TRBJ2-6; 8 bases agree with TRBD1. CDR3 length equals 17 residues. The V gene end was trimmed by 4 bases and the J gene end by 4 bases; junction bases not matched to a gene: 10. The V gene's germline CDR1 is SGHRS and CDR2 YFSETQ. The CDR3 sequence is CASSPSLQGAGANVLTF. The CDR3 nucleotides read TGCGCCAGCAGCCCAAGCCTTCAGGGGGCCGGGGCCAACGTCCTGACTTTC.

This clonotype was seen ten or more times. This chain connects TRBV3-1 to TRBJ2-3, with D unresolved. Germline CDR1 reads LGHDT; CDR2 reads YNNKEL (reference sequence). Deletions cut 6 bases from V and 2 bases from J, with 12 bases between. The CDR3 has 14 residues. The CDR3 sequence is CASRGTSLTDTQYF. Here the CDR3 DNA reads TGTGCCAGCAGGGGCACGAGCCTCACAGATACGCAGTATTTT.

This clonotype was seen more than once but under ten times. The rearrangement links TRBV5-5 to TRBJ2-3; D gene ambiguous. V lost 4 bases and J lost 7, with 13 bases in between. The germline V gene has CDR1 SGHKS and CDR2 YYEKEE (reference sequence). The CDR3 is 13 amino acids. The CDR3 coding sequence is TGTGCCAGCAGCCCTTCGACCGGCTATACGCAGTATTTT. The encoded protein is CASSPSTGYTQYF.

This clonotype was seen only a few times. This chain connects TRBV2 to TRBJ2-5; 7 positions agree with TRBD1. CDR1 SNHLY and CDR2 FYNNEI come from the germline V gene. The CDR3 sequence is 14 residues long. With 8 bases clipped from V and 2 bases from J, the junction kept 8 bases outside the gene matches. The DNA for the CDR3 is TGTGCCAGCCGTAAAAGGGACAGTCAAGAGACCCAGTACTTC. This sequence encodes CASRKRDSQETQYF. Using reference TRBV2 and TRBJ2-5 for the parts outside the CDR3, the full variable domain is EPEVTQTPSHQVTQMGQEVILRCVPISNHLYFYWYRQILGQKVEFLVSFYNNEISEKSEIFDDQFSVERPDGSNFTLKIRSTKLEDSAMYFCASRKRDSQETQYFGPGTRLLVL.

This chain uses TRBV7-2 with TRBJ2-1, with TRBD2 identical over 8 bases. CDR1 and CDR2 from the germline V gene are SGHTA and FQGNSA. This CDR3 has 12 amino acids. The junction had 6 bases not matched to a gene; V was cut back by 5 bases and J by 12 bases. In DNA form, the CDR3 reads TGTGCCAGCAGCATCCGGGAGGGGGGGCAGTTCTTC. Its protein is CASSIREGGQFF.

This clonotype has more than one count but fewer than ten. This chain joins TRBV27 and TRBJ2-3, with 15 bases fitting TRBD2. There are 17 residues in the CDR3. V lost 5 bases, J lost 4 bases, and 7 bases stayed unmatched. The V gene's germline CDR1 is MNHEY and CDR2 SMNVEV (reference sequence). CDR3 bases: TGTGCCAGCAGTCCCTCGGGACTAGCGGGGGGACCAGATACGCAGTATTTT. It yields the protein CASSPSGLAGGPDTQYF.

This clonotype has just a few counts. This rearrangement joins TRBV20-1 to TRBJ2-3; TRBD2 matches 10 bases. The CDR3 loop spans 17 amino acids. Trimming took 0 bases from V and 3 from J; bases not matched to a gene: 9. Germline CDR1 is DFQATT and CDR2 is SNEGSKA (reference sequence). CDR3 loop: CSARDSSGGSNTDTQYF. CDR3 bases: TGCAGTGCTAGAGATTCTAGCGGGGGTTCGAATACAGATACGCAGTATTTT.

This rearrangement joins TRBV7-8 to TRBJ2-2, with D perhaps TRBD1 (5 bases). The germline V and J ends were trimmed by 4 bases and 3 bases, with 15 bases remaining between them. The CDR3 has 16 amino acids. The germline V gene encodes CDR1 SGHVS and CDR2 FQNEAQ. CDR3 in DNA: TGTGCCAGCAGCTCACAGGCCACCCTCGACACCGGGGAGCTGTTTTTT. As protein: CASSSQATLDTGELFF.

The sample holds a few counts of this clonotype. This sequence joins TRBV5-8 and TRBJ2-7; D is unresolved. Per the germline V gene, CDR1 is SGHTS and CDR2 is YDEGEE. The CDR3 has 13 residues. The germline V and J ends were trimmed by 0 bases and 2 bases, with 6 bases remaining between them. CDR3 in DNA: TGTGCCAGCAGCTTGGTACCCCCCTACGAGCAGTACTTC. Translating it yields CASSLVPPYEQYF.

This clonotype was observed a few times. The chain carries TRBV4-3 and TRBJ2-7, with D perhaps matching TRBD1 or TRBD2 (5 bases each). V was pared by 0 bases and J by 0 bases, with 9 bases between. Germline CDR1 and CDR2: LGHNA and YSLEER. There are 15 residues in the CDR3. Here the CDR3 DNA reads TGCGCCAGCAGCCAAGACTCGGGGCCCTCCTACGAGCAGTACTTC. Translated: CASSQDSGPSYEQYF.

This clonotype was recorded a few times. This chain connects TRBV3-1 to TRBJ2-3; D uncertain. Trimming removed 5 bases at V and 0 bases at J, with 15 bases between. CDR1 LGHDT and CDR2 YNNKEL come from the germline V gene (reference sequence). This CDR3 region has 16 residues. The CDR3 region is CASSSGRGISTDTQYF. CDR3 nucleotides: TGTGCCAGCAGCTCCGGCCGTGGGATCAGCACAGATACGCAGTATTTT.

This clonotype has ten or more counts. The rearrangement uses TRBV4-2 and TRBJ2-7; 10 nucleotides align to TRBD2. Losses at the gene ends were 0 bases for V and 4 bases for J; bases not matched to a gene: 3. From germline, CDR1 is LGHNA and CDR2 YNFKEQ. The CDR3 length is 15 residues. CDR3 residues: CASSQELAGPYEQYF. The CDR3 nucleotides are TGTGCCAGCAGCCAAGAACTAGCGGGGCCATACGAGCAGTACTTC.

This clonotype was observed at least ten times. This rearrangement joins TRBV12-3 or TRBV12-4 to TRBJ1-5, with 7 bases matching TRBD1. The CDR3 runs 14 residues. J lost 7 bases, V lost 6 bases, and 9 bases had no gene match. DNA of the CDR3: TGTGCCAGCAGCGGACAGGCCGGGAGGCAGCCCCAGCATTTT. Its protein product is CASSGQAGRQPQHF.

There are a few counts of this clonotype. CDR3 loop: CASSQDGGVTDTQYF. The CDR3 DNA reads as TGTGCCAGCAGCCAAGACGGAGGGGTCACAGATACGCAGTATTTT. V usage is TRBV14 and J usage is TRBJ2-3, with D possibly TRBD2 on 6 matching bases. Germline V gene lookup returns CDR1 SGHDN and CDR2 FVKESK. V gave up 0 bases and J gave up 2 bases, with 9 bases separating them. The CDR3 length is 15 residues.

This clonotype was counted ten times or more. The CDR3 is CASNRDRDNSPLHF. DNA of the CDR3: TGTGCCAGCAACAGAGACAGGGATAATTCACCCCTCCACTTT. The chain uses TRBV6-1 and TRBJ1-6; 7 bases are a match to TRBD1. In germline, CDR1 is MNHNS, CDR2 SASEGT. The CDR3 has 14 amino acids. The V segment lost 7 bases and the J segment 5 bases; nucleotides outside the gene matches: 5.

This clonotype was seen repeatedly, ten times or more. This sequence joins TRBV29-1 and TRBJ2-7, with 8 bases lining up with TRBD1. From germline, CDR1 is SQVTM and CDR2 ANQGSEA. J was trimmed by 6 bases and V by 0 bases; bases with no gene match: 4. The CDR3 spans 13 residues. The CDR3 sequence is CSVEDRGQTEQYF. Written as DNA, the CDR3 is TGCAGCGTTGAAGACAGGGGGCAAACCGAGCAGTACTTC.

This clonotype has just a few counts. For the CDR3, the DNA is TGCAGTGCTAGATCGTGGGGAGGACAGTACGAGCAGTACTTC. Encoded protein: CSARSWGGQYEQYF. The V gene is TRBV20-1, the J gene TRBJ2-7; TRBD1 or TRBD2 may be the D gene (6 bases each). V was clipped by 2 bases and J by 4 bases, with 15 bases between them. The CDR3 covers 14 residues. CDR1 and CDR2 (germline): DFQATT, SNEGSKA (reference sequence).

V and J are TRBV7-2 and TRBJ2-1; D is uncertain. This CDR3 has 13 amino acids. Trimming cost V 5 bases and J 6 bases, with 11 bases left between them. Germline-derived CDR1 and CDR2 are SGHTA and FQGNSA. CDR3 sequence reads: CASSQPLINEQFF. CDR3 bases: TGTGCCAGCAGCCAACCTCTTATCAATGAGCAGTTCTTC.

This chain links TRBV5-1 with TRBJ2-1, with a possible D match to TRBD2 (7 bases). Germline V gives CDR1 SGHRS, CDR2 YFSETQ. V lost 4 bases, J lost 7 bases, and 12 bases lay in between. The CDR3 length is 13 residues. Here the CDR3 DNA reads TGCGCCAGCAGCGGGGGGGCTGGGAATGAGCAGTTCTTC. Translating it yields CASSGGAGNEQFF.

This clonotype was recorded many times. The V call is TRBV7-3, the J call TRBJ2-1; D may be TRBD1 or TRBD2 (5 bases each). Germline-derived CDR1 and CDR2 are SGHTA and FQGTGA. Trimming took 4 bases from V and 2 from J, leaving 12 bases between them. This CDR3 contains 15 residues. This CDR3 reads CASSSNQGAYNEQFF. CDR3 nucleotides: TGTGCCAGCAGCTCCAACCAGGGAGCCTACAATGAGCAGTTCTTC.

In this sample, this clonotype turned up many times. The chain combines TRBV7-2 with TRBJ1-5; TRBD1 is a possible D gene (6 bases). The CDR3 spans 15 residues. V was trimmed by 2 bases and J by 3 bases, leaving 11 bases between them. Germline loops: CDR1 SGHTA, CDR2 FQGNSA. The CDR3 loop reads CASSLNQGNNQPQHF. CDR3 DNA: TGTGCCAGCAGCTTAAACCAGGGGAACAATCAGCCCCAGCATTTT.

The table lists this clonotype with many counts. V is TRBV28 and J is TRBJ2-1, with a tentative D call TRBD1 (7 bases). This CDR3 has 15 amino acids. Germline assignment: CDR1 MDHEN and CDR2 SYDVKM. The V and J ends lost 5 bases and 5 bases respectively, with 16 bases between them. The CDR3 DNA follows: TGTGCCAGCAGTCTGGGGGGACAGCTAAACAATGAGCAGTTCTTC. It encodes CASSLGGQLNNEQFF.

This clonotype was found a few times. The chain links TRBV11-2 to TRBJ1-3, with TRBD1 matching over 7 bases. Germline V gene sequence: CDR1 SGHAT, CDR2 FQNNGV. CDR3 length: 15 amino acids. V gave up 1 base and J gave up 4 bases; unmatched junction bases: 4. CDR3 DNA sequence: TGTGCCAGCAGCTTAGCACAGGGGCAAGGAAACACCATATATTTT. Protein sequence: CASSLAQGQGNTIYF.

V and J are TRBV2 and TRBJ2-3, with D perhaps TRBD1 (6 bases). CDR1 is SNHLY, CDR2 FYNNEI, per germline. CDR3 length: 17 amino acids. Between the trimmed V and J ends, which lost 5 bases and 2 bases, there was a span of 20 bases. CDR3 sequence (DNA): TGTGCCAGCAGTCCCGCTTGGGGGCGTAGGGTCACAGATACGCAGTATTTT. Amino acids: CASSPAWGRRVTDTQYF. The full variable domain, with the rest looked up from reference TRBV2 and TRBJ2-3, is EPEVTQTPSHQVTQMGQEVILRCVPISNHLYFYWYRQILGQKVEFLVSFYNNEISEKSEIFDDQFSVERPDGSNFTLKIRSTKLEDSAMYFCASSPAWGRRVTDTQYFGPGTRLTVL.

This clonotype appeared many times. The chain recombines TRBV10-3 with TRBJ2-3; the D gene is possibly TRBD2 (5 bases). The germline V and J ends were trimmed by 4 bases and 3 bases, with 5 bases remaining between them. This CDR3 comprises 12 residues. Germline loops: CDR1 ENHRY, CDR2 SYGVKD. The CDR3 DNA follows: TGTGCCATCAGTGGGACTACAGATACGCAGTATTTT. As protein: CAISGTTDTQYF.

The chain combines TRBV13 with TRBJ2-1; TRBD2 is a possible D gene (7 bases). This CDR3 is 16 amino acids long. CDR1 and CDR2 from the germline V gene are PRHDT and FYEKMQ (reference sequence). The V gene lost 4 bases and the J gene lost 7 bases, with 20 bases spanning the gap. The CDR3 is CASSSLRGAGLNEQFF. The CDR3 DNA sequence: TGTGCCAGCAGCTCCCTACGGGGGGCAGGATTGAATGAGCAGTTCTTC.

The chain joins TRBV20-1 to TRBJ2-5; 11 bases match TRBD1. From germline, CDR1 is DFQATT and CDR2 SNEGSKA (reference sequence). V was pared by 3 bases and J by 7 bases, with 10 bases of the junction left unmatched. The length of the CDR3 is 15 residues. The CDR3, as DNA: TGCAGTGCTAGGCCCGAGGACAGGGGGCGCCGGACCCAGTACTTC. It yields the protein CSARPEDRGRRTQYF.